The TCR beta chain under discussion was sequenced for a study of T cells after yellow fever vaccination. Overall study results and limits: Reappearance after the booster was seen for most primary-vaccination clones, at more than 95% CD4 and 70% to 90% CD8.

This clonotype was detected ten times or more. Its target is not known. V lost 6 bases, J lost 5 bases, and 7 bases stayed unmatched. The CDR3 is 14 amino acids. One entry per CDR3 protein results from TCRdb running MiXCR on the 5' RACE reads. The sample lists 450,000 to 550,000 distinct CDR3 sequences, 15% to 20% occurring once. J is TRBJ2-5 and V is TRBV12-3 or TRBV12-4; 9 bases are shared with TRBD2. The sequenced sample was PBMCs, obtained 15 days after the yellow fever booster vaccination. This clonotype was sampled from a man aged 25 to 40 who received the YFV17D yellow fever vaccine. CDR3 sequence reads: CASSSSGSGETQYF. The CDR3 DNA follows: TGTGCCAGCAGCAGTAGCGGGAGCGGGGAGACCCAGTACTTC.